This record covers a single T cell receptor beta chain. This CDR3 spans 14 amino acids. Germline loops: CDR1 SGHTA, CDR2 FQGNSA. V lost 5 bases and J 4 bases, leaving 12 bases between the germline ends. MiXCR re-clonotyped the PCR reads for TCRdb. Among 15,000 or so clones, 15% to 18% were seen once, and the ten largest hold 17%. The data stem from a study of metastatic and nonmetastatic thyroid tumors. About the study: For malignant and benign thyroid patients, tumor or nodule tissue and blood were the sources whose repertoires were compared.

No patient received treatment before thyroid surgery. This clonotype was obtained from a female donor with papillary thyroid cancer or a benign thyroid nodule (not recorded which). Some clones in this sample may be carry-over from other donors' samples. The chain combines TRBV7-2 with TRBJ1-3, with D uncertain. The sequencing input was blood. The CDR3 region is CASSLRGRGNTIYF. CDR3 nucleotide sequence: TGTGCCAGCAGCCTCCGGGGAAGGGGAAACACCATATATTTT.